A selection of T cell receptor beta chains follows, all from one sample in a study of blood T cells in healthy people across ages. Each CDR3 protein gets one entry after TCRdb re-called the 5' RACE reads with MiXCR. Here the sample spans hundreds of thousands of distinct CDR3 sequences, about half being singletons. Sequencing was done on a sample of blood. These receptors originate from a man of 80 years or more in good health. Both conserved end residues are part of each CDR3. The D gene is left open where the match is weak. Where a row states a size, it is once, few, many or the class of an expanded clone; other rows omit it.

abundance: -
v_gene: TRBV18
d_gene: TRBD1
j_gene: TRBJ2-7
CDR3aa: CASSPNRDRGHYEQYF
CDR3nt: TGTGCCAGCTCACCAAACCGGGACAGGGGGCACTACGAGCAGTACTTC

abundance: many
v_gene: TRBV14
d_gene: -
j_gene: TRBJ2-1
CDR3aa: CASSQVYGEQFF
CDR3nt: TGTGCCAGCAGCCAAGTTTACGGCGAGCAGTTCTTC

abundance: few
v_gene: TRBV6-2/TRBV6-3
d_gene: -
j_gene: TRBJ1-1
CDR3aa: CASSYSLAGDGSATEAFF
CDR3nt: TGTGCCAGCAGTTACTCGTTGGCAGGGGATGGGAGTGCAACTGAAGCTTTCTTT

abundance: few
v_gene: TRBV20-1
d_gene: -
j_gene: TRBJ2-3
CDR3aa: CSARDRDLGGADTQYF
CDR3nt: TGCAGTGCTAGAGATCGGGACCTAGGAGGGGCAGATACGCAGTATTTT

abundance: few
v_gene: TRBV5-1
d_gene: TRBD1
j_gene: TRBJ2-1
CDR3aa: CASSIGQGRWNEQFF
CDR3nt: TGCGCCAGCAGCATCGGACAGGGGAGGTGGAATGAGCAGTTCTTC

abundance: -
v_gene: TRBV6-2/TRBV6-3
d_gene: -
j_gene: TRBJ2-7
CDR3aa: CASSYHDWSYEQYF
CDR3nt: TGTGCCAGCAGTTACCACGACTGGTCCTACGAGCAGTACTTC

abundance: -
v_gene: TRBV7-2
d_gene: TRBD2
j_gene: TRBJ2-5
CDR3aa: CASSVAGLAREQYF
CDR3nt: TGTGCCAGCAGCGTAGCGGGACTAGCCCGGGAGCAGTACTTC

abundance: few
v_gene: TRBV2
d_gene: -
j_gene: TRBJ1-1
CDR3aa: CASMWLMNTEAFF
CDR3nt: TGTGCCAGCATGTGGCTCATGAACACTGAAGCTTTCTTT

abundance: -
v_gene: TRBV9
d_gene: TRBD2
j_gene: TRBJ2-1
CDR3aa: CASSTGLAGGYNEQFF
CDR3nt: TGTGCCAGCAGCACCGGACTAGCGGGAGGGTACAATGAGCAGTTCTTC

abundance: -
v_gene: TRBV29-1
d_gene: -
j_gene: TRBJ2-1
CDR3aa: CSVPMGNEQFF
CDR3nt: TGCAGCGTCCCGATGGGGAATGAGCAGTTCTTC

abundance: many
v_gene: TRBV5-1
d_gene: -
j_gene: TRBJ2-7
CDR3aa: CASSMDPDTYEQYF
CDR3nt: TGCGCCAGCAGCATGGACCCTGACACCTACGAGCAGTACTTC

abundance: -
v_gene: TRBV5-1
d_gene: TRBD2
j_gene: TRBJ2-3
CDR3aa: CASSFTSGRNTDTQYF
CDR3nt: TGCGCCAGCAGCTTCACTAGCGGGAGGAACACAGATACGCAGTATTTT

abundance: -
v_gene: TRBV12-3/TRBV12-4
d_gene: TRBD2
j_gene: TRBJ2-1
CDR3aa: CASTVVGLAGPKDNEQFF
CDR3nt: TGTGCCAGCACCGTGGTGGGACTAGCGGGCCCCAAGGACAATGAGCAGTTCTTC

abundance: once
v_gene: TRBV6-6
d_gene: -
j_gene: TRBJ2-1
CDR3aa: CASDPGAYNEQFF
CDR3nt: TGTGCCAGCGACCCGGGAGCCTACAATGAGCAGTTCTTC

abundance: few
v_gene: TRBV29-1
d_gene: TRBD1
j_gene: TRBJ2-5
CDR3aa: CSVRTQGVAETQYF
CDR3nt: TGCAGCGTTCGGACACAGGGGGTAGCAGAGACCCAGTACTTC

abundance: -
v_gene: TRBV25-1
d_gene: -
j_gene: TRBJ2-5
CDR3aa: CASSESAANEQYF
CDR3nt: TGTGCCAGCAGTGAATCTGCCGCCAATGAGCAGTACTTC

abundance: -
v_gene: TRBV6-2/TRBV6-3
d_gene: TRBD2
j_gene: TRBJ2-7
CDR3aa: CATAIAGGYYEQYF
CDR3nt: TGTGCCACCGCGATAGCGGGAGGATATTACGAGCAGTACTTC

abundance: -
v_gene: TRBV30
d_gene: -
j_gene: TRBJ2-5
CDR3aa: CAWSEVETGQQQYF
CDR3nt: TGTGCCTGGAGTGAGGTCGAAACCGGACAGCAGCAGTACTTC

abundance: -
v_gene: TRBV7-9
d_gene: -
j_gene: TRBJ2-1
CDR3aa: CASSCDRYNEQFF
CDR3nt: TGTGCCAGCAGCTGCGACAGATACAATGAGCAGTTCTTC

abundance: -
v_gene: TRBV29-1
d_gene: -
j_gene: TRBJ2-2
CDR3aa: CSVEDRTLAGELFF
CDR3nt: TGCAGCGTTGAAGACAGAACCCTTGCCGGGGAGCTGTTTTTT

abundance: -
v_gene: TRBV5-1
d_gene: -
j_gene: TRBJ2-7
CDR3aa: CASSSIPGRISSCEQYF
CDR3nt: TGCGCCAGCAGCTCCATCCCGGGACGGATAAGCTCCTGCGAGCAGTACTTC

abundance: -
v_gene: TRBV4-1
d_gene: TRBD2
j_gene: TRBJ2-7
CDR3aa: CASSPHQRGSYEQYF
CDR3nt: TGCGCCAGCAGCCCCCACCAGCGGGGGTCGTACGAGCAGTACTTC

abundance: -
v_gene: TRBV7-2
d_gene: TRBD1
j_gene: TRBJ1-4
CDR3aa: CASSLVPGQGGEKLFF
CDR3nt: TGTGCCAGCAGCTTAGTACCCGGACAGGGAGGGGAAAAACTGTTTTTT

abundance: few
v_gene: TRBV5-1
d_gene: TRBD1
j_gene: TRBJ1-1
CDR3aa: CASSSLQGAVTEAFF
CDR3nt: TGCGCCAGCAGCTCGTTACAGGGGGCTGTCACTGAAGCTTTCTTT

abundance: -
v_gene: TRBV30
d_gene: TRBD1
j_gene: TRBJ2-7
CDR3aa: CAWQQGGEQYF
CDR3nt: TGTGCCTGGCAACAGGGGGGCGAGCAGTACTTC

abundance: -
v_gene: TRBV4-3
d_gene: TRBD1
j_gene: TRBJ2-7
CDR3aa: CASSQDPGTGVYEQYF
CDR3nt: TGCGCCAGCAGCCAAGACCCCGGGACAGGGGTTTACGAGCAGTACTTC

abundance: -
v_gene: TRBV6-5
d_gene: -
j_gene: TRBJ2-1
CDR3aa: CASTPIGGEQFF
CDR3nt: TGTGCCAGCACCCCAATCGGGGGTGAGCAGTTCTTC

abundance: many
v_gene: TRBV27
d_gene: TRBD1
j_gene: TRBJ2-5
CDR3aa: CASGTDQETQYF
CDR3nt: TGTGCCAGCGGGACAGACCAAGAGACCCAGTACTTC

abundance: -
v_gene: TRBV6-2/TRBV6-3
d_gene: -
j_gene: TRBJ2-5
CDR3aa: CAVEEDKTKSFQETQYF
CDR3nt: TGTGCCGTTGAGGAGGACAAAACAAAGAGTTTCCAAGAGACCCAGTACTTC

abundance: once
v_gene: TRBV12-3/TRBV12-4
d_gene: -
j_gene: TRBJ2-2
CDR3aa: CASSPVGQKLFF
CDR3nt: TGTGCCAGCAGCCCCGTCGGCCAAAAGCTGTTTTTT

abundance: -
v_gene: TRBV7-9
d_gene: -
j_gene: TRBJ2-1
CDR3aa: CASSLDRGRRFF
CDR3nt: TGTGCCAGCAGCTTAGATAGGGGACGAAGGTTCTTC

abundance: -
v_gene: TRBV6-5
d_gene: TRBD2
j_gene: TRBJ2-7
CDR3aa: CASSYRAGNEQYF
CDR3nt: TGTGCCAGCAGTTACCGAGCGGGGAACGAGCAGTACTTC

abundance: few
v_gene: TRBV27
d_gene: -
j_gene: TRBJ1-2
CDR3aa: CASSFRVEEGYGYTF
CDR3nt: TGTGCCAGCAGTTTTCGGGTGGAAGAGGGGTATGGCTACACCTTC

abundance: -
v_gene: TRBV7-2
d_gene: TRBD1
j_gene: TRBJ1-5
CDR3aa: CASSWGQTNQPQHF
CDR3nt: TGTGCCAGCAGCTGGGGACAGACAAATCAGCCCCAGCATTTT

abundance: -
v_gene: TRBV12-3/TRBV12-4
d_gene: -
j_gene: TRBJ1-2
CDR3aa: CASSLPGQGYGYTF
CDR3nt: TGTGCCAGCAGTTTGCCAGGGCAAGGGTATGGCTACACCTTC

abundance: -
v_gene: TRBV20-1
d_gene: TRBD2
j_gene: TRBJ2-1
CDR3aa: CSAFSGRGNEQFF
CDR3nt: TGCAGTGCTTTTAGCGGGAGGGGGAATGAGCAGTTCTTC

abundance: once
v_gene: TRBV11-2
d_gene: -
j_gene: TRBJ2-1
CDR3aa: CATQKERSYNEQFF
CDR3nt: TGTGCCACCCAAAAAGAACGGTCCTACAATGAGCAGTTCTTC

abundance: -
v_gene: TRBV10-2
d_gene: -
j_gene: TRBJ2-7
CDR3aa: CASSPRLETTYEQYF
CDR3nt: TGCGCCAGCAGTCCACGACTAGAGACAACCTACGAGCAGTACTTC

abundance: -
v_gene: TRBV28
d_gene: -
j_gene: TRBJ2-3
CDR3aa: CASSFSGVTDTRYF
CDR3nt: TGTGCCAGCAGTTTTTCCGGGGTCACAGATACGCGGTATTTT

abundance: many
v_gene: TRBV29-1
d_gene: -
j_gene: TRBJ1-2
CDR3aa: CSVEDGTRTYGYTF
CDR3nt: TGCAGCGTTGAAGACGGGACAAGAACCTATGGCTACACCTTC

abundance: -
v_gene: TRBV3-1
d_gene: TRBD2
j_gene: TRBJ2-3
CDR3aa: CASSPTDRDYPPDTQYF
CDR3nt: TGTGCCAGCAGCCCAACTGATCGGGACTACCCCCCAGATACGCAGTATTTT

abundance: -
v_gene: TRBV6-2/TRBV6-3
d_gene: TRBD2
j_gene: TRBJ2-1
CDR3aa: CASSLREGQGDEQFF
CDR3nt: TGTGCCAGCAGCCTCCGGGAGGGCCAAGGGGATGAGCAGTTCTTC

abundance: -
v_gene: TRBV20-1
d_gene: TRBD1
j_gene: TRBJ2-1
CDR3aa: CSARDDWTGQWETQFF
CDR3nt: TGCAGTGCTAGAGATGACTGGACAGGGCAATGGGAGACCCAGTTCTTC

abundance: -
v_gene: TRBV25-1
d_gene: -
j_gene: TRBJ2-1
CDR3aa: CASSEPTGNSYNEQFF
CDR3nt: TGTGCCAGCAGTGAGCCGACTGGAAATTCCTACAATGAGCAGTTCTTC

abundance: many
v_gene: TRBV9
d_gene: TRBD2
j_gene: TRBJ2-5
CDR3aa: CASSPSGREETQYF
CDR3nt: TGTGCCAGCAGCCCTAGCGGGAGGGAAGAGACCCAGTACTTC

abundance: -
v_gene: TRBV4-2
d_gene: -
j_gene: TRBJ2-3
CDR3aa: CASSQDPGASTDTQYF
CDR3nt: TGTGCCAGCAGCCAAGATCCGGGAGCTAGCACAGATACGCAGTATTTT

abundance: few
v_gene: TRBV7-2
d_gene: TRBD2
j_gene: TRBJ2-7
CDR3aa: CASSPPPGLAGHNEQYF
CDR3nt: TGTGCCAGCAGCCCACCGCCGGGACTAGCGGGGCACAATGAGCAGTACTTC

abundance: -
v_gene: TRBV12-3/TRBV12-4
d_gene: TRBD2
j_gene: TRBJ2-3
CDR3aa: CASTEAGGLQYF
CDR3nt: TGTGCCAGCACTGAAGCGGGAGGTCTGCAGTATTTT

abundance: -
v_gene: TRBV15
d_gene: -
j_gene: TRBJ2-5
CDR3aa: CATSRADRVYQETQYF
CDR3nt: TGTGCCACCAGCAGAGCAGACAGAGTGTACCAAGAGACCCAGTACTTC

abundance: -
v_gene: TRBV20-1
d_gene: -
j_gene: TRBJ2-2
CDR3aa: CSARDRAATGELFF
CDR3nt: TGCAGTGCTAGAGATCGAGCAGCTACCGGGGAGCTGTTTTTT

abundance: -
v_gene: TRBV20-1
d_gene: -
j_gene: TRBJ1-5
CDR3aa: CSAREGVGGFGQPQHF
CDR3nt: TGCAGTGCTAGAGAGGGTGTGGGGGGATTCGGGCAGCCCCAGCATTTT

abundance: -
v_gene: TRBV30
d_gene: -
j_gene: TRBJ2-3
CDR3aa: CAWSPDRSSQYF
CDR3nt: TGTGCCTGGAGTCCCGACAGGAGCTCCCAGTATTTT

abundance: -
v_gene: TRBV6-2/TRBV6-3
d_gene: TRBD1
j_gene: TRBJ1-1
CDR3aa: CASSYTFGQGMNTEAFF
CDR3nt: TGTGCCAGCAGTTACACTTTTGGACAGGGCATGAACACTGAAGCTTTCTTT

abundance: few
v_gene: TRBV12-3/TRBV12-4
d_gene: -
j_gene: TRBJ1-2
CDR3aa: CASRSQGSYGYTF
CDR3nt: TGTGCCAGCAGGTCACAGGGCAGCTATGGCTACACCTTC

abundance: few
v_gene: TRBV5-1
d_gene: -
j_gene: TRBJ1-1
CDR3aa: CASSLGQSEAFF
CDR3nt: TGCGCCAGCAGCTTGGGTCAGAGTGAAGCTTTCTTT

abundance: -
v_gene: TRBV29-1
d_gene: TRBD1
j_gene: TRBJ1-1
CDR3aa: CSVPWTGGRDTEAFF
CDR3nt: TGCAGCGTACCTTGGACAGGAGGGAGGGACACTGAAGCTTTCTTT

abundance: few
v_gene: TRBV29-1
d_gene: TRBD1
j_gene: TRBJ2-2
CDR3aa: CSVEDGTVNTGELFF
CDR3nt: TGCAGCGTTGAAGATGGGACAGTGAACACCGGGGAGCTGTTTTTT